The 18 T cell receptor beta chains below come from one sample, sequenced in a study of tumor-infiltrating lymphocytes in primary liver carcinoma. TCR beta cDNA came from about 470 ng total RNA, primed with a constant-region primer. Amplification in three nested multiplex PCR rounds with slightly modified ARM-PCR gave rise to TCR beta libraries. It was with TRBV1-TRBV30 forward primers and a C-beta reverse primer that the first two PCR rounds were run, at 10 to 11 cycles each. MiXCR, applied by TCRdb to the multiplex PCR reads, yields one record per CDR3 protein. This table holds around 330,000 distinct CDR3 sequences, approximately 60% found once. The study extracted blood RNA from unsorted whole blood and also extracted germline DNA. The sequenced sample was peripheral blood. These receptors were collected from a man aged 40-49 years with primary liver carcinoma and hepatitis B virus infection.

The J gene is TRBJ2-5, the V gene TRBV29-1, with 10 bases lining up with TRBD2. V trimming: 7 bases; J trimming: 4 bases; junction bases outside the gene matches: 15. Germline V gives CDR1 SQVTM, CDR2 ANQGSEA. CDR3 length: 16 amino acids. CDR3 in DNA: TGCAGCGCCCCCGGGGCTAGCGGGAGTAGTGTAGAGACCCAGTACTTC. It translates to CSAPGASGSSVETQYF. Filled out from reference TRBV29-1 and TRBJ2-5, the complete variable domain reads SAVISQKPSRDICQRGTSLTIQCQVDSQVTMMFWYRQQPGQSLTLIATANQGSEATYESGFVIDKFPISRPNLTFSTLTVSNMSPEDSSIYLCSAPGASGSSVETQYFGPGTRLLVL.

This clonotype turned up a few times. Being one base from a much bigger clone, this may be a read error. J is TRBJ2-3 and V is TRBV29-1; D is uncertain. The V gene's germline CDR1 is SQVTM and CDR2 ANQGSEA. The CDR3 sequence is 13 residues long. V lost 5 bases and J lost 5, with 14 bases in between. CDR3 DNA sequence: TGCAGCGTTTTAGGTGCTGGCATAGATACGCAGTATTTT. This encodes CSVLGAGIDTQYF.

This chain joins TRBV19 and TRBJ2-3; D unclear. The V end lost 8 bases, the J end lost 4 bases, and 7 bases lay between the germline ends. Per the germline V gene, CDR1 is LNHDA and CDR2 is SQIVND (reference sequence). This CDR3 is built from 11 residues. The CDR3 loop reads CASRASDTQYF. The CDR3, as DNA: TGTGCCAGTCGGGCGTCAGATACGCAGTATTTT.

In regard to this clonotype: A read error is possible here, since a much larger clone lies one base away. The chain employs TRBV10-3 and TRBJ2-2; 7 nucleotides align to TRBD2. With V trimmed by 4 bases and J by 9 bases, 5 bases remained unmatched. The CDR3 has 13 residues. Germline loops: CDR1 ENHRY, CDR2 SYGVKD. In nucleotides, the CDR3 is TGTGCCATCAGTGGGGAGGGTCCCAGGGAGCTGTTTTTT. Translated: CAISGEGPRELFF.

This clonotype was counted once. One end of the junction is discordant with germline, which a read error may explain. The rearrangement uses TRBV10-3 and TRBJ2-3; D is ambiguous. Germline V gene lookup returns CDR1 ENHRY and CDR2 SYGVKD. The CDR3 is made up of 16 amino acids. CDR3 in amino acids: CAICESVAPRFDTQYF. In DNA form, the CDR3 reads TGTGCCATCTGTGAGTCAGTGGCACCCCGGTTTGATACGCAGTATTTT.

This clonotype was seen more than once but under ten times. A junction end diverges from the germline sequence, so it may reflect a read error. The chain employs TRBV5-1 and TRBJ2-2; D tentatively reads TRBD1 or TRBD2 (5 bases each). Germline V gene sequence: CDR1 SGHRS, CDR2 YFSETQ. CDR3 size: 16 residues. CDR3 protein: CASSLDGASRTGELFF. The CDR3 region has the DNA TGCGCCAGCAGTTTGGACGGGGCTTCGCGGACCGGGGAGCTGTTTTTT.

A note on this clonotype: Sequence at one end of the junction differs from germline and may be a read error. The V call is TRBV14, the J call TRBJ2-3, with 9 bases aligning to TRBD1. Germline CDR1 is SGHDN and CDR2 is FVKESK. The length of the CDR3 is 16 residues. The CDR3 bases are TGTGCCTGCAGCCGTCTCCCGGGACAGGGTACAGATACGCAGTATTTT. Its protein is CACSRLPGQGTDTQYF.

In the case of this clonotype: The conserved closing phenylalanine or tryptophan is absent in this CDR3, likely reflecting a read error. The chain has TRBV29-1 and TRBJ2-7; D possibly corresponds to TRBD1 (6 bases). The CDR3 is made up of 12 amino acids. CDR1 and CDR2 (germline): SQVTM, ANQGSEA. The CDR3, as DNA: TGCAACGTAGGGGGAATAACCTACGAGCAGTACTCC. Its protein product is CNVGGITYEQYS.

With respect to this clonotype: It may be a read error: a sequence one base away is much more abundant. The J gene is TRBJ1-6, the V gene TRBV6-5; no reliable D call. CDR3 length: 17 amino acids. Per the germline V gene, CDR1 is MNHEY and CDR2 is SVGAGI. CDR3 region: CASRPRTASSYNSPLRF. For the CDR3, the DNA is TGTGCCAGCAGGCCCCGCACGGCCAGCTCCTATAATTCACCCCTCCGCTTT.

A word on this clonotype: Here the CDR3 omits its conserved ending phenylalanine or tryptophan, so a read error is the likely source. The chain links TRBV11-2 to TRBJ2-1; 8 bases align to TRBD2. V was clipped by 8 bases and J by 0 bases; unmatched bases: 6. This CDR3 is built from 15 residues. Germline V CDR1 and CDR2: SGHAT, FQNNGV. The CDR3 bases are TGTGCCAGCTCGTTGAGCGGGAGCTCCTACAATGAGCAGTTCCCC. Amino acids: CASSLSGSSYNEQFP.

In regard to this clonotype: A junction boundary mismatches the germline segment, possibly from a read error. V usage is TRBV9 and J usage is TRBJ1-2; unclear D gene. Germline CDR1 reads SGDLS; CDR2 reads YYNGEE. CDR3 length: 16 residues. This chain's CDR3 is CASSALGIGQDYGCTF. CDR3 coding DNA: TGTGCCAGCAGCGCCCTGGGGATAGGGCAAGACTATGGCTGCACCTTC.

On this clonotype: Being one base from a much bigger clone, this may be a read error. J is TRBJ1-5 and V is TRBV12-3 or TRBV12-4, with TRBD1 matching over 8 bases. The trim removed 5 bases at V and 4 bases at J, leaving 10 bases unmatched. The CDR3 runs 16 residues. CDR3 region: CASSLVDRDINQPQHF. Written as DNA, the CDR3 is TGTGCCAGCAGTCTTGTGGACAGGGACATAAATCAGCCCCAGCATTTT.

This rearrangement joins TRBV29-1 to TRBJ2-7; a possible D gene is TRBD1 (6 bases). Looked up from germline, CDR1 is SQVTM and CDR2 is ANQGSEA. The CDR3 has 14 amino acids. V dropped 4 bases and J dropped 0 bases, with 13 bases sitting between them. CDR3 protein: CSVARTESSYEQYF. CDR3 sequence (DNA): TGCAGCGTTGCGAGGACAGAGTCCTCCTACGAGCAGTACTTC.

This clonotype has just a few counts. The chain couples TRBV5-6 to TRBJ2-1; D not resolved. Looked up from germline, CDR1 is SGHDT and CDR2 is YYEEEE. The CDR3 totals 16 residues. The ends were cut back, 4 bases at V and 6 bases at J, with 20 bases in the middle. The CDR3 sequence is CASSRLAGPTANEQFF. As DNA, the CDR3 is TGTGCCAGCAGCCGTTTAGCAGGACCGACCGCCAATGAGCAGTTCTTC.

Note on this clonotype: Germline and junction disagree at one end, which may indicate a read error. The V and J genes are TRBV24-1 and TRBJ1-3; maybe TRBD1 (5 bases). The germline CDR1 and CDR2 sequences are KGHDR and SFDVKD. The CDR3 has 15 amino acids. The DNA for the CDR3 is TGTGTCACCAGTGATGCGCGGGGACCTGGAAACACCATATATTTT. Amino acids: CVTSDARGPGNTIYF.

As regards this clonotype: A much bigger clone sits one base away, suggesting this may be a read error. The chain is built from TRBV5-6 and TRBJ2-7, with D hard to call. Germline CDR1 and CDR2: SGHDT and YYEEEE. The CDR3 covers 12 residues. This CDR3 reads CVSSLTEREQYF. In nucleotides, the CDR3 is TGTGTCAGCAGCTTGACTGAAAGGGAGCAGTACTTC.

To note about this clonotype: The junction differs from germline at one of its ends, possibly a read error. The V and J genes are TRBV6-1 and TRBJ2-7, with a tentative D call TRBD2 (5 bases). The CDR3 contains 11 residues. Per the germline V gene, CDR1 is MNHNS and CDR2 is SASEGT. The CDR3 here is CACSETWEQYF. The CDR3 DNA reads TGTGCCTGCAGTGAAACGTGGGAGCAGTACTTT.

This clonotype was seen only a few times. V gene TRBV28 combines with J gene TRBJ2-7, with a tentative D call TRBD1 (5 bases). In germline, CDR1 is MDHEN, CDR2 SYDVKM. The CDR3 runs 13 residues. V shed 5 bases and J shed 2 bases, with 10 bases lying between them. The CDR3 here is CASSGANTYEQYF. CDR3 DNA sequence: TGTGCCAGCAGTGGGGCAAATACCTACGAGCAGTACTTC. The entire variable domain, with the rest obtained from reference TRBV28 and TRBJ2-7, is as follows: DVKVTQSSRYLVKRTGEKVFLECVQDMDHENMFWYRQDPGLGLRLIYFSYDVKMKEKGDIPEGYSVSREKKERFSLILESASTNQTSMYLCASSGANTYEQYFGPGTRLTVT.